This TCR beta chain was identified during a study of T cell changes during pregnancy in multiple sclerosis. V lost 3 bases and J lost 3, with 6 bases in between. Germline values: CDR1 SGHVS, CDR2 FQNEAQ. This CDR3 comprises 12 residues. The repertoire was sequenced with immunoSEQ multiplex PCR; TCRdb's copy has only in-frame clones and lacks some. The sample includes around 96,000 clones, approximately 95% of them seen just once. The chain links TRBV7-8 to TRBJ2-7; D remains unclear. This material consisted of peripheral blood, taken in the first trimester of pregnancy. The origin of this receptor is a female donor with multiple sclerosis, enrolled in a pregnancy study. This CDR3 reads CASSFLLYEQYF. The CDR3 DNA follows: TGTGCCAGCAGCTTCCTACTCTACGAGCAGTACTTC. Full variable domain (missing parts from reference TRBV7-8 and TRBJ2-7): GAGVSQSPRYKVAKRGQDVALRCDPISGHVSLFWYQQALGQGPEFLTYFQNEAQLDKSGLPSDRFFAERPEGSVSTLKIQRTQQEDSAVYLCASSFLLYEQYFGPGTRLTVT.